This is a list of T cell receptor beta chains from one sample in a study of blood T cell repertoires in COVID-19. Profiling relied on immunoSEQ multiplex PCR, and the TCRdb table lists in-frame clones only, not all of them. The sample has 85,000 to 100,000 clones; around 86% are singletons. Material for sequencing was peripheral blood. These receptors all stem from a man aged 55 to 69 with acute or convalescent COVID-19. The CDR3 runs from the conserved cysteine through the conserved F or W. A D gene is named only where the DNA matches it firmly. The size field is filled for only some rows; it gives once, few, many or a size class.

D gene	clone size	J gene	CDR3 length	V gene	CDR3 DNA	CDR3 protein
NA	NA	TRBJ1-2	15	TRBV5-4	TGTGCCAGCAGCCTAGGGGGGGGCCAAGCCTATGGCTACACCTTC	CASSLGGGQAYGYTF
NA	NA	TRBJ2-1	15	TRBV7-2	TGTGCCAGCAGCTTAGCTTCTAGCTCCTACAATGAGCAGTTCTTC	CASSLASSSYNEQFF
NA	NA	TRBJ2-1	11	TRBV9	TGTGCCAGCAGCGACCACAGTGAGCAGTTCTTC	CASSDHSEQFF
NA	NA	TRBJ2-4	16	TRBV24-1	TGTGCCACCAGGAGTACCAGGGATCTAGCCAAAAACATTCAGTACTTC	CATRSTRDLAKNIQYF
TRBD1	NA	TRBJ1-1	14	TRBV4-2	TGTGCCAGCAAACCTGCGGGGACAGCGGCTGAAGCTTTCTTT	CASKPAGTAAEAFF
TRBD1	NA	TRBJ1-2	15	TRBV18	TGTGCCAGCTCACCACCCCACAGGGGGAGCGATGGCTACACCTTC	CASSPPHRGSDGYTF
TRBD2	NA	TRBJ2-5	17	TRBV7-2	TGTGCCAGCAGCCCCTCCCTGGGTAGCGGGGGGCAAGAGACCCAGTACTTC	CASSPSLGSGGQETQYF
NA	NA	TRBJ1-5	12	TRBV12-3/TRBV12-4	TGTGCCAGCAGTCAGAAGAATCAGCCCCAGCATTTT	CASSQKNQPQHF
NA	NA	TRBJ1-2	12	TRBV30	TGTGCCTGGTCGGCGGCGCGGTATGGCTACACCTTC	CAWSAARYGYTF
TRBD2	NA	TRBJ2-1	18	TRBV7-6	TGTGCCAGCAGCTTATCGGCAGCGGGAGGTTTCTCCTACAATGAGCAGTTCTTC	CASSLSAAGGFSYNEQFF
TRBD2	once	TRBJ2-7	16	TRBV7-9	TGTGCCAGCAGCCCGGGGGGACTAGCGGGGACCTACGAGCAGTACTTC	CASSPGGLAGTYEQYF
TRBD2	NA	TRBJ2-5	14	TRBV5-5	TGTGCCAGCAGCTTAGCGGGAGTAGTAGAGACCCAGTACTTC	CASSLAGVVETQYF